This TCR beta chain was captured in a study of blood T cells in healthy people across ages. Study context: The capture of about one barcoded beta molecule per two T cells was achieved by template switching.

With a J-beta primer mix and a sample-barcoded 5' primer, a second PCR ran about 7 to 12 cycles. Carrying 12 random nucleotides, a template-switch adaptor labeled each individual cDNA molecule. TCRdb used MiXCR to reprocess the 5' RACE reads, holding one entry per CDR3 protein. The sample has roughly 1,100,000 distinct CDR3 sequences, under 30% seen once. The study's findings and limits: Naive and antigen-experienced cells could not be conclusively compared, given unsorted PBMCs.

Worth noting for this clonotype: Its antigen is undetermined.

V was clipped by 10 bases and J by 8 bases, with 21 bases between them. The CDR3 sequence is 14 residues long. These data were also reused for a study on T cells of mothers and their children. Per that study: A slight, non-significant increase in overlap was found for related mother-child pairs relative to unrelated pairs.

The material sequenced was blood. The rearrangement uses TRBV12-3 or TRBV12-4 and TRBJ2-1, with a weak D call TRBD2 (6 bases). This receptor was taken from a girl aged 2-15 years in good health. The CDR3 DNA reads as TGTGCCACTGGAATGGGAGGCCATTTTGATGAGCAGTTCTTC. As protein: CATGMGGHFDEQFF.